A selection of T cell receptor beta chains follows, all from one sample in a study of human T cells and chemical hapten exposure. TCRdb itself ran the RACE reads through MiXCR, one entry per CDR3 protein. The sample lists around 130,000 distinct CDR3 sequences; about 8.2% were seen once. The sample taken for sequencing was whole blood. The receptors originated from a male donor in good health. Some clones in this sample may be carry-over from other donors' samples. Both conserved end residues are part of each CDR3. A D gene is named only where the DNA matches it firmly. Clone size, where shown, is once, few, many, or a class for clones that have expanded.

CDR3	DNA	size	D	V	J
CASSLGPNYEQYF	TGTGCCAGCAGTTTAGGTCCGAACTACGAGCAGTACTTC	many	-	TRBV27	TRBJ2-7
CASSELRGPNRQFF	TGTGCCAGCAGCGAGCTGAGGGGTCCCAATCGGCAGTTCTTC	-	-	TRBV11-2	TRBJ2-1
CASSWRVASSSYNEQFF	TGTGCCAGCAGCTGGAGGGTAGCGTCAAGCTCCTACAATGAGCAGTTCTTC	-	-	TRBV7-9	TRBJ2-1
CSARSSGRAGDTQYF	TGCAGTGCTAGATCCAGCGGGAGGGCCGGAGATACGCAGTATTTT	many	TRBD2	TRBV20-1	TRBJ2-3
CASSPGAADTQYF	TGTGCCAGCAGTCCGGGAGCGGCAGATACGCAGTATTTT	few	-	TRBV2	TRBJ2-3
CASSPPGANVLTF	TGTGCCAGCAGCCCCCCTGGGGCCAACGTCCTGACTTTC	-	-	TRBV11-2	TRBJ2-6
CASSAYSGANNEQFF	TGTGCCAGCAGTGCCTATAGCGGGGCAAACAATGAGCAGTTCTTC	many	TRBD2	TRBV6-4	TRBJ2-1
CASSMAGGNEQFF	TGTGCCAGTAGTATGGCAGGGGGGAATGAGCAGTTCTTC	-	-	TRBV19	TRBJ2-1
CASSLPGLAGGSGELFF	TGTGCCAGCAGTTTACCGGGACTAGCGGGGGGTTCCGGGGAGCTGTTTTTT	many	TRBD2	TRBV5-6	TRBJ2-2
CASSLSNWASGSTAIYEQYF	TGTGCCAGCAGCTTATCTAATTGGGCTAGCGGGAGTACCGCCATCTACGAGCAGTACTTC	-	TRBD2	TRBV11-3	TRBJ2-7
CASSKGPPQETQYF	TGTGCCAGCAGCAAAGGGCCCCCACAAGAGACCCAGTACTTC	few	-	TRBV7-8	TRBJ2-5
CAISESTGGRNYGYTF	TGTGCCATCAGTGAGTCGACAGGGGGCCGAAACTATGGCTACACCTTC	few	TRBD1	TRBV10-3	TRBJ1-2
CASSQADISGGELFF	TGCGCCAGCAGCCAAGCCGACATTTCAGGAGGGGAGCTGTTTTTT	many	-	TRBV4-3	TRBJ2-2
CASSPTGGAEAFF	TGTGCCAGCAGTCCCACAGGGGGAGCTGAAGCTTTCTTT	-	TRBD1	TRBV12-3/TRBV12-4	TRBJ1-1
CASSATKDEKLFF	TGTGCCAGCAGCGCCACAAAGGATGAAAAACTGTTTTTT	many	-	TRBV9	TRBJ1-4
CAISGTAVNTGELFF	TGTGCCATCAGTGGGACAGCGGTGAACACCGGGGAGCTGTTTTTT	many	-	TRBV10-3	TRBJ2-2
CASSPTNGFTEAFF	TGTGCCAGCAGCCCAACAAACGGGTTTACTGAAGCTTTCTTT	-	-	TRBV14	TRBJ1-1
CATSTFGTANQPQHF	TGTGCCACCAGCACATTTGGGACAGCGAATCAGCCCCAGCATTTT	-	TRBD1	TRBV15	TRBJ1-5
CASSYQWGSEETQYF	TGTGCCAGCAGCTACCAGTGGGGGTCCGAAGAGACCCAGTACTTC	-	-	TRBV2	TRBJ2-5
CSAPGTGNTEAFF	TGCAGTGCCCCCGGGACAGGGAACACTGAAGCTTTCTTT	many	TRBD1	TRBV20-1	TRBJ1-1
CASSRASYEQYF	TGTGCCAGCAGTAGGGCCTCCTACGAGCAGTACTTC	few	-	TRBV6-2/TRBV6-3	TRBJ2-7
CASTQDRVDGYTF	TGTGCCAGCACCCAGGACAGGGTAGACGGCTACACCTTC	-	TRBD1	TRBV6-5	TRBJ1-2